This TCR beta chain derives from a study of identical twins. A universal primer binding site was introduced by template switching. The final cDNA contained unique molecular identifiers. Each CDR3 protein is one row after TCRdb ran MiXCR on the 5' RACE reads. The sample holds approximately 410,000 distinct CDR3 sequences, around a sixth seen once. General study findings and limits: Low generation probability was overrepresented in out-of-frame alpha sequences shared by twins.

The V gene's germline CDR1 is SGHKS and CDR2 YYEKEE (reference sequence). The germline V and J ends were trimmed by 4 bases and 3 bases, with 13 bases remaining between them. The CDR3 is 15 amino acids. Only healthy Caucasians were enrolled as donors. This clonotype was detected only a few times. Antigen: not known. The chain links TRBV5-5 to TRBJ1-4; D gene unclear. This TCR derives from a man aged 50-60 years in good health. Sequencing was done on a sample of naive T cells sorted from blood. The CDR3 sequence is CASSPGPRANEKLFF. The DNA of the CDR3 is TGTGCCAGCAGCCCAGGACCGCGGGCTAATGAAAAACTGTTTTTT.